This entry describes one T cell receptor beta chain. The table lists this clone with a count of one. Its antigen target is currently unknown. No much larger clonotype is one base removed from it; base qualities were not supplied. These data originate in a study of blood T cell repertoires in COVID-19 (dated by TCRdb to 2018 to 2021). Notes on the research overall: Collaborator samples came from the United States, Italy and Spain and covered acute and convalescent phases of COVID-19. The material from the prospective study consisted of cDNA or gDNA derived from T cells, B-cell-depleted T cells, or PBMCs. Subjects who had been exposed to COVID-19, were actively infected with it, or had recovered from it provided the deeply sampled blood TCRbeta repertoires that made up the dataset. The repertoires were released in a freely available public database intended as a resource for research on the immune response to SARS-CoV-2. Samples came from the ongoing ImmuneRACE study (first 160 participants) plus 1,254 subjects from 6 global collaborators. The sample metadata nearly always contained a de-identified subject ID, COVID-19 status, age in years and sex. Where available, HLA class I and class II types were taken from metadata supplied by the sample provider and were not determined by assay-based typing.

Broad study findings and their caveats: Clinical and demographic metadata were provided uncurated, with the amount varying by source and participant.

Enrolling through a virtual design, the prospective study's participants ranged in age from roughly 18 to 95 years and lived across some 23 United States geographic areas. In the prospective study, cohorts were assigned on the basis of participant-reported clinical history obtained from a screening survey and a study questionnaire. For ImmuneRACE Cohort 3, a participant was defined as recovered based on two consecutive negative NP/OP PCR tests, clearance by a healthcare professional, or resolution of symptoms. Each participant in the prospective study had whole blood, serum and a nasopharyngeal or oropharyngeal swab collected by mobile phlebotomists. Prospective study participants could optionally give additional blood draws and questionnaires over an approximately two-month period. Blood samples from the prospective study were shipped frozen or at room temperature prior to DNA extraction. From the cysteine up to the phenylalanine, the CDR3 has a length of 13 residues. Of the read, only the CDR3 DNA is kept; its 39 bases are in frame from base 1. The trim is 6 bases for V and 0 bases for J, with a gap of 6 bases between the germline ends. Sequences LNHDA (CDR1) and SQIVND (CDR2) are obtained from the germline V gene (reference sequence).

TCRbeta CDR3 regions were amplified from genomic DNA by means of the immunoSEQ Assay, a bias-controlled multiplex PCR. On the authors' methods: The number of nucleated cells in each sample was estimated from the amplification of reference gene primers within the assay. To quantify the absolute abundance of each unique TCRbeta CDR3 rearrangement, sequence reads were collapsed and filtered. For each sample, productive Simpson clonality was calculated by taking the square root of Simpson's diversity index across productive rearrangements. The table comes from immuneACCESS by way of TCRdb, which keeps in-frame sequences with V and J called. Part of the clones is missing from these tables; in studies checked, under half for an unresolved V gene and the rest for unknown reasons. V and J calls and clone size are those listed in that table; D and trimming were worked out from the DNA. This sample gives 200,000 to 250,000 clones in total; 70% to 90% of them show up just once. Clones ranked in the top ten supply more than 10% of the sample.

The chain couples TRBV19 to TRBJ1-3, with TRBD1 tentatively as D gene (5 bases match). Sequenced: PBMCs or T cells enriched from blood (not recorded which). This sequence originates from a man aged 25-45 years who had recovered from COVID-19. The sequence in DNA is TGTGCCAGTAGACAGGCCTCTGGAAACACCATATATTTT. This gives the protein CASRQASGNTIYF.